This entry concerns a single T cell receptor (beta chain). It lacks a known antigen. Per-base quality was not reported, and no clone a single base away is much larger than it. Patients with uncontrolled infections, other autoimmune diseases, pregnancy or lactation were excluded. Diagnoses relied on clinical symptoms, serum thyroxine and TRAb, thyroid ultrasound and orbital computed tomography. Trizol reagent was used to extract total RNA, and RNA quality was then checked on an Agilent 2100 Bioanalyzer. Amplification of TCR beta CDR3 regions was carried out from RNA transcripts. The first round of RT-PCR for the TCR CDR3 was performed with the HTBI primer set and the Qiagen OneStep RT-PCR kit. A second multiplex PCR round built the libraries, followed by size selection and purification. The libraries were sequenced on an Illumina HiSeq2000 using paired-end 100 bp reads. The paper's processing steps were these. SOAPnuke was used to process the raw data, throwing out any read that contained adapters or uncalled bases, had a mean Phred below 15, or lacked an exact constant-primer or identifier match. High-quality paired reads were merged with COPE v1.2.5, and unique nucleotide sequences were defined as clonotypes. Clonotypes were aligned to IMGT TRBV, TRBD and TRBJ reference segments using MiTCR v1.1. The analysis was restricted to V-J combinations with a frequency above 0.0001, which together covered approximately 99% of the repertoires. A TCS score was defined as the ratio between F50 (clonal expansion) and ExV (chaos), using BLOSUM62-based TCRdist between CDR3 peptides within each V-J. Welch's t-statistics and random forest reduced 500 to 550 V-J features to 13, which were used in a naive Bayes classifier (R e1071). The Morisita-Horn index was used to measure how similar the thyroid and blood repertoires were. TCRdb reworked the public reads: Q25 trimming with fastp, MiXCR clone assembly, productive beta chains retained. Identical CDR3 protein sequences are pooled into one entry, listed with their most common genes and DNA. V and J calls and clone size were set by TCRdb, not the authors. Within this sample are roughly 500,000 distinct CDR3 sequences, with roughly 45% of them counted one time only. About two fifths of the sample comes from the top ten.

Per the germline V gene (reference sequence), LGHDT is the CDR1 and YNNKEL is the CDR2. Including the terminal cysteine and phenylalanine, the CDR3 comprises 16 residues. CDR3 DNA only is kept here, 48 bases in frame from base 1. V loses 2 bases, J loses 1 base, and the germline ends lie 14 bases apart. The data derive from a study of T cells in Graves' hyperthyroidism and ophthalmopathy (dated by TCRdb to about 2019). About the full investigation: TCR V-J signatures able to tell the groups apart were searched for in a discovery cohort of 90 to 100 patients, of whom 43 had Graves' ophthalmopathy and 57 had stable Graves' hyperthyroidism. After sampling, hyperthyroidism patients received methimazole starting at 30 mg daily, and ophthalmopathy patients received high-dose intravenous methylprednisolone. The 80 to 100 discovery patients were randomly divided into training and test sets at a 7:3 ratio. The study also compared thyroid tissue and blood T-cell repertoires from more than five Graves' hyperthyroidism patients. Prospective prediction of ophthalmopathy was tested in an independent validation cohort consisting of 18 hyperthyroidism patients and around 17 patients who later progressed to ophthalmopathy. According to the paper, TCR Vbeta CDR3 sequencing was carried out on some 140 peripheral blood samples, which came from approximately 43 ophthalmopathy, 75 or so hyperthyroidism and approximately 17 progressor patients.

Here is what the overall study found, with its caveats: Most expanded thyroid clonotypes (frequency above 0.001) were also found in blood, which suggests that blood repertoires may mirror thyroid immune responses. In validation, progression to ophthalmopathy was predicted by the model with 70.59% sensitivity and about 72% specificity, a median of around 5.9 months before onset. In cross-validation, a model built on a 13 V-J signature told ophthalmopathy apart from stable hyperthyroidism with approximately 90% sensitivity and around 83% specificity, and in testing the same model reached 80%/75%. No statistical method was used to set the sample size in advance, and investigators knew the group allocation.

Specimen: peripheral blood or thyroid tissue (not recorded which). The rearranged segments are TRBV3-1 and TRBJ1-1; the D gene identity is not certain. This TCR came from an adult woman with Graves' disease, either hyperthyroidism or ophthalmopathy (not recorded which). The CDR3 region: CASSQSAGSGNTEAFF. The DNA sequence is TGTGCCAGCAGCCAATCCGCTGGGTCGGGGAACACTGAAGCTTTCTTT.